One TCR beta chain is described in this entry. As yet, its antigen is unknown. TCRdb's table, derived via immunoSEQ multiplex PCR, lists solely in-frame clones and lacks some. The sample holds just over 14,000 clones, roughly two thirds seen once. This sample stems from a study of CD4+ T cells in melanoma. Broader study findings: Reportedly, melanoma neoantigen-specific CD4+ T cells showed varied differentiation states. CD8+ T cell, macrophage and B cell function reportedly correlated with neoantigen-specific CD4+ T cells.

The CDR3 sequence is 13 residues long. V lost 3 bases to trimming and J lost 2 bases, with 7 bases between them. CDR1 and CDR2 from the germline V gene are SGHAT and FQNNGV. This TCR came from a human donor with melanoma. Sequenced input: cells from a culture (not recorded whether cultured in vitro). The chain has TRBV11-2 and TRBJ2-5; possible D gene TRBD2, 6 bases. CDR3: CASSLGLQETQYF. The CDR3, as DNA: TGTGCCAGCAGCTTGGGACTGCAAGAGACCCAGTACTTC. The whole variable domain, filled in from reference TRBV11-2 and TRBJ2-5, reads EAGVAQSPRYKIIEKRQSVAFWCNPISGHATLYWYQQILGQGPKLLIQFQNNGVVDDSQLPKDRFSAERLKGVDSTLKIQPAKLEDSAVYLCASSLGLQETQYFGPGTRLLVL.